The entry that follows covers one T cell receptor (beta chain) sequence. Terminally differentiated effector memory CD45RA+ cells were left out of the naive CD8 fraction, which was CD45RO-negative and positively selected for CCR7. This sample is part of a study of shared clonotypes between healthy human individuals. Produced via immunoSEQ multiplex PCR; TCRdb's table is partial and in-frame only. The sample yields millions of clones, about 95% seen once. The CDR3 runs 14 residues. Germline V gives CDR1 SGHRS, CDR2 YFSETQ. Trimming shortened V by 4 bases and J by 7 bases, and 18 bases separated the two germline ends.

The chain uses TRBV5-1 and TRBJ2-7; D might be TRBD1 (6 bases). Material for sequencing was naive CD8+ T cells sorted from blood. The TCR originated in a man aged 18 to 35 in good health. In nucleotides, the CDR3 is TGCGCCAGCAGCCCTTTAAAGGGCAGGGGAGAGCAGTACTTC. Amino acids: CASSPLKGRGEQYF.